This T cell receptor (beta chain) was retrieved from a study of T cells in Graves' hyperthyroidism and ophthalmopathy. Overall study findings and caveats: Within blood appeared most thyroid clonotypes that had expanded above 0.001.

Concerning this clonotype itself: Antigen unknown.

The investigators amplified TCR beta CDR3 regions from RNA transcripts. Using the HTBI primer set, a first-round RT-PCR was run on the TCR CDR3. From the multiplex PCR reads, TCRdb called clonotypes with MiXCR, one entry per CDR3 protein. Of hundreds of thousands of distinct CDR3 sequences detected, over 12% appear once; the ten largest clones hold around 4.5%. The source material was blood. The TCR originated in a woman aged 40 to 50 with Graves' ophthalmopathy.

CDR3 in DNA: TGTGCCAGCAGTCGCCGGAGGAGGCCCGGGGAGCTGTTTTTT. It specifies CASSRRRRPGELFF. The V call is TRBV27, the J call TRBJ2-2, with D maybe TRBD2 (5 bases). V was cut by 5 bases and J by 6 bases, with 13 bases left in between. Germline values: CDR1 MNHEY, CDR2 SMNVEV (reference sequence). This CDR3 has 14 amino acids.